This T cell receptor beta chain appears in the sequencing data of a study of T cells in narcolepsy. Study outcomes and limitations: Healthy controls reportedly lacked the autoreactive clonotypes serially found in patients' blood. Some memory CD4+ repertoires had no autoreactive clone sequences.

The V gene lost 0 bases and the J gene lost 6 bases, with 13 bases spanning the gap. The CDR3 extends over 15 amino acids. The germline V gene has CDR1 LNHNV and CDR2 YYDKDF (reference sequence). Sequenced by immunoSEQ multiplex PCR; TCRdb stores in-frame clones only, minus some. The sample includes around 25,000 clones, around 83% of them seen just once. As for this clone: The antigen is unknown.

This TCR was sampled from a human donor with narcolepsy. The sample was CD45RA- memory CD4+ T cells from PBMCs. This chain connects TRBV15 to TRBJ2-3; a possible D gene is TRBD2 (6 bases). The CDR3 sequence: CATSRDGLNLDTQYF. The CDR3 coding sequence is TGTGCCACCAGCAGAGATGGACTAAACTTGGATACGCAGTATTTT.